The rows below give T cell receptor beta chains drawn from one sample of a study of CD4 T cell repertoires in COVID-19. Using immunoSEQ multiplex PCR, the repertoire was profiled, and TCRdb retains in-frame clones only, with some absent. The sample has fewer than 100,000 clones; about 83% are singletons. Sequenced material: CD4+ T cells from peripheral blood, taken after recovery from COVID-19. The receptors originated from a human donor who had COVID-19. The CDR3 runs from the conserved cysteine through the conserved F or W. D genes are given only for firm matches. A row's size may be missing; if present it is once, few, many or a size class.

>-|-|TRBV14|TRBJ2-2
CASSQEPGGAGELFF
TGTGCCAGCAGCCAAGAACCCGGTGGGGCCGGGGAGCTGTTTTTT
>-|-|TRBV7-3|TRBJ2-1
CASSLNSNEQFF
TGTGCCAGCAGCTTAAACTCCAATGAGCAGTTCTTC
>TRBD1|few|TRBV19|TRBJ1-5
CASRMDRTSNQPQHF
TGTGCCAGTCGCATGGACAGGACAAGCAATCAGCCCCAGCATTTT
>-|-|TRBV13|TRBJ2-7
CASSLGDRLYEQYF
TGTGCCAGCAGCTTAGGGGACCGACTCTACGAGCAGTACTTC
>-|-|TRBV5-4|TRBJ1-6
CASSRSSRVTDSPLHF
TGTGCCAGCAGCCGATCCTCCAGGGTAACGGATTCACCCCTCCACTTT
>-|-|TRBV27|TRBJ2-5
CASRNNQGRGETQYF
TGTGCCAGCAGAAATAATCAGGGGCGAGGAGAGACCCAGTACTTC
>-|-|TRBV5-4|TRBJ2-5
CASRAAGGGETQYF
TGTGCCAGCAGGGCCGCAGGGGGGGGAGAGACCCAGTACTTC
>TRBD2|-|TRBV3-1/TRBV3-2|TRBJ2-7
CASRNSGRPGQYF
TGTGCCAGCAGGAATAGCGGGAGGCCGGGGCAGTACTTC
>TRBD1|-|TRBV18|TRBJ1-2
CASSPPTGGDYGYTF
TGTGCCAGCTCACCACCGACAGGGGGTGACTATGGCTACACCTTC
>-|once|TRBV2|TRBJ2-7
CASSEKRSWRDEQYF
TGTGCCAGCAGTGAAAAAAGGTCGTGGCGGGACGAGCAGTACTTC
>TRBD1|-|TRBV2|TRBJ2-3
CASSRQGWNGDTQYF
TGTGCCAGCAGTCGACAGGGATGGAATGGGGATACGCAGTATTTT
>-|-|TRBV28|TRBJ1-2
CASSDSGTNYGYTF
TGTGCCAGCAGTGACAGTGGAACTAACTATGGCTACACCTTC
>TRBD1|-|TRBV11-2|TRBJ1-2
CASSSLRDRDPHGYTF
TGTGCCAGCAGCTCTCTCCGGGACAGGGATCCACATGGCTACACCTTC
>-|-|TRBV25-1|TRBJ1-2
CASSDPGDSYGYTF
TGTGCCAGCAGTGATCCAGGGGATAGCTATGGCTACACCTTC
>TRBD1|-|TRBV19|TRBJ2-7
CASSIPGTGVEQYF
TGTGCCAGTAGTATCCCCGGGACAGGGGTCGAGCAGTACTTC
>TRBD1|-|TRBV29-1|TRBJ2-7
CSAKTGTGALEQYF
TGCAGCGCTAAAACCGGGACAGGGGCTCTCGAGCAGTACTTC
>TRBD2|-|TRBV30|TRBJ2-1
CAWSGGGRGINEQFF
TGTGCCTGGAGTGGGGGCGGGAGGGGGATCAATGAGCAGTTCTTC
>-|-|TRBV6-6|TRBJ2-3
CASKKGTSTDTQYF
TGTGCCAGCAAGAAGGGGACTAGCACAGATACGCAGTATTTT
>TRBD1|-|TRBV25-1|TRBJ2-1
CASTNPGQGTGNEQFF
TGTGCCAGCACTAATCCTGGACAGGGGACGGGGAATGAGCAGTTCTTC
>TRBD1|-|TRBV16|TRBJ2-3
CASSQSRTGTDTQYF
TGTGCCAGCAGCCAATCGCGGACAGGAACAGATACGCAGTATTTT
>TRBD1|-|TRBV5-1|TRBJ2-5
CASSRALGQGGGETQYF
TGCGCCAGCAGCCGCGCCCTAGGACAGGGGGGCGGGGAGACCCAGTACTTC
>TRBD1|once|TRBV28|TRBJ2-3
CASSFGTASTDTQYF
TGTGCCAGCAGTTTCGGGACAGCTAGCACAGATACGCAGTATTTT
>-|-|TRBV6-4|TRBJ1-1
CASRAGGDTEAFF
TGTGCCAGCAGGGCTGGAGGGGACACTGAAGCTTTCTTT
>-|once|TRBV2|TRBJ2-2
CASSAGNTGELFF
TGTGCCAGCAGTGCAGGAAACACCGGGGAGCTGTTTTTT
>-|medium-sized|TRBV16|TRBJ2-1
CASSQSPGGHSSYNEQFF
TGTGCCAGCAGCCAATCGCCCGGGGGGCACAGCTCCTACAATGAGCAGTTCTTC
>-|-|TRBV28|TRBJ2-3
CASSLPGRQDTQYF
TGTGCCAGCAGTTTACCGGGACGCCAGGATACGCAGTATTTT
>-|-|TRBV7-8|TRBJ2-7
CASTPRLGSYEQYF
TGTGCCAGCACTCCTCGGTTGGGCTCCTACGAGCAGTACTTC
>-|few|TRBV20-1|TRBJ2-3
CSASNSDPTDTQYF
TGCAGTGCTAGTAATAGCGACCCCACAGATACGCAGTATTTT
>TRBD1|-|TRBV11-2|TRBJ1-2
CASSYDRGDYGYTF
TGTGCCAGCAGCTATGACAGGGGGGACTATGGCTACACCTTC
>-|-|TRBV18|TRBJ2-7
CASSPDLGKYEQYF
TGTGCCAGCTCACCGGACTTGGGGAAGTACGAGCAGTACTTC
>-|-|TRBV6-4|TRBJ1-2
CASSQEGGNYGYTF
TGTGCCAGCTCTCAGGAAGGGGGTAACTATGGCTACACCTTC
>-|-|TRBV2|TRBJ2-5
CASSFRETQYF
TGTGCCAGCAGTTTTCGGGAGACCCAGTACTTC
>TRBD2|-|TRBV28|TRBJ2-7
CASSLLGGRVYEQYF
TGTGCCAGCAGTTTATTGGGCGGGAGGGTATACGAGCAGTACTTC
>TRBD2|-|TRBV11-3|TRBJ2-1
CASSPRLAGDHNEQFF
TGTGCCAGCAGCCCCCGACTAGCGGGGGATCACAATGAGCAGTTCTTC
>-|few|TRBV3-1/TRBV3-2|TRBJ2-1
CASSQDTNEQFF
TGTGCCAGCAGCCAAGATACGAATGAGCAGTTCTTC
>TRBD1|-|TRBV5-1|TRBJ2-2
CASSSGTANTGELFF
TGCGCCAGCAGCTCCGGGACAGCGAACACCGGGGAGCTGTTTTTT
>TRBD2|-|TRBV29-1|TRBJ2-2
CSASPILGGGANTGELFF
TGCAGCGCTTCTCCTATCCTCGGCGGGGGGGCTAACACCGGGGAGCTGTTTTTT
>TRBD1|-|TRBV6-5|TRBJ1-3
CASSRQGPGNTIYF
TGTGCCAGCAGTCGACAGGGGCCAGGAAACACCATATATTTT
>-|-|TRBV30|TRBJ2-7
CAWSGDQAGPSEQYF
TGTGCCTGGAGTGGGGATCAGGCGGGGCCTTCCGAGCAGTACTTC
>-|-|TRBV4-1|TRBJ2-1
CASSQGEAKTKNYNEQFF
TGCGCCAGCAGCCAAGGGGAAGCAAAGACGAAAAATTACAATGAGCAGTTCTTC
>-|-|TRBV4-2|TRBJ2-7
CASSQDGWQEQYF
TGTGCCAGCAGCCAAGATGGTTGGCAGGAGCAGTACTTC
>-|-|TRBV7-9|TRBJ2-3
CASSFRDLRTDTQYF
TGTGCCAGCAGCTTTAGGGACTTGCGCACAGATACGCAGTATTTT
>-|-|TRBV5-1|TRBJ2-1
CASSLSPSGGEQFF
TGCGCCAGCAGCTTGTCCCCGTCAGGCGGTGAGCAGTTCTTC
>-|-|TRBV5-5|TRBJ2-1
CASSFWGAGNEQFF
TGTGCCAGCAGCTTCTGGGGGGCTGGCAATGAGCAGTTCTTC
>TRBD2|-|TRBV5-4|TRBJ2-7
CASSSGGSYEQYF
TGTGCCAGCAGTAGCGGGGGGAGTTACGAGCAGTACTTC
>-|-|TRBV28|TRBJ1-3
CASHPGAGNTIYF
TGTGCCAGCCACCCGGGGGCTGGAAACACCATATATTTT
>TRBD1|-|TRBV5-1|TRBJ2-5
CASSTGQFQETQYF
TGCGCCAGCAGCACGGGACAGTTCCAAGAGACCCAGTACTTC
>TRBD1|once|TRBV2|TRBJ1-2
CASSETGTGGYTF
TGTGCCAGCAGTGAGACAGGGACAGGCGGCTACACCTTC
>-|many|TRBV30|TRBJ2-7
CAWSANYEQYF
TGTGCCTGGAGTGCGAATTACGAGCAGTACTTC
>-|-|TRBV7-2|TRBJ2-1
CASSPEYNEQFF
TGTGCCAGCAGCCCGGAATACAATGAGCAGTTCTTC
>-|-|TRBV29-1|TRBJ1-1
CSVDKGWENTEAFF
TGCAGCGTTGATAAAGGGTGGGAGAACACTGAAGCTTTCTTT
>-|-|TRBV2|TRBJ2-5
CASSDRMGQPGTQYF
TGTGCCAGCAGTGATCGTATGGGCCAGCCAGGGACCCAGTACTTC
>-|-|TRBV3-1/TRBV3-2|TRBJ1-3
CASSQRRGDTIYF
TGTGCCAGCAGCCAACGCAGGGGTGACACCATATATTTT
>-|-|TRBV5-6|TRBJ2-3
CASSLAGTASAQGGQYF
TGTGCCAGCAGCTTGGCGGGGACCGCCTCGGCTCAGGGGGGTCAGTATTTT
>-|-|TRBV5-1|TRBJ2-3
CASSLDATGRTDTQYF
TGCGCCAGCAGCTTGGATGCGACAGGCCGCACAGATACGCAGTATTTT